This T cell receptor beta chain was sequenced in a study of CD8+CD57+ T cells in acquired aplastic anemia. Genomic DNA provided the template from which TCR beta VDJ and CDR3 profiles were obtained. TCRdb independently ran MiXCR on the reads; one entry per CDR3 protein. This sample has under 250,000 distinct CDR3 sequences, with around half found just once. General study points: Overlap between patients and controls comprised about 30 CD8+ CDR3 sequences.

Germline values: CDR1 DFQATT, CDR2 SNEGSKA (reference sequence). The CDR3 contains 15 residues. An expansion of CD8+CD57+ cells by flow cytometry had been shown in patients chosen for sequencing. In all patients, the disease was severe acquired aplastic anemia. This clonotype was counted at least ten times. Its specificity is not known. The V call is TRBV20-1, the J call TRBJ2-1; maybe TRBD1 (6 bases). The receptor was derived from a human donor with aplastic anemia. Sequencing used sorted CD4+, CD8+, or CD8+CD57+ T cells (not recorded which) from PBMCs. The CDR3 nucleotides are TGCAGGCCCTCATCGGGGACACAGGATTGGCATGAGCAGTTCTTC. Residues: CRPSSGTQDWHEQFF.